The present T cell receptor (beta chain) was sequenced within a study of OX40 agonist ivuxolimab in advanced cancers. For context, the study as a whole: Ivuxolimab was an agonistic, fully human IgG2 monoclonal antibody directed against OX40 (CD134), a costimulatory receptor. Intravenous ivuxolimab was administered to patients every 2 weeks at six dose levels: 0.01, 0.1, 0.3, 1.5, 3 and 10 mg/kg. Of the 50 to 55 dose-escalation patients, hepatocellular carcinoma was present in roughly 19, melanoma in roughly 15, renal cell carcinoma in 9 and head and neck cancer in 9. In the dose-escalation cohort, around four fifths of patients were male, and the mean age was around 60 years with a range of roughly 20 to 80. Patients were allowed to have had prior anti-PD-1, anti-PD-L1 or anti-CTLA-4 therapy, and roughly 40% of the dose-escalation patients had been treated with checkpoint inhibitors. Partial responses were achieved by three dose-escalation patients, of whom one had hepatocellular carcinoma and two had cutaneous melanoma. The point of sequencing TCRbeta in the periphery was to test whether ivuxolimab changed TCR sequence diversity and drove clonal T-cell expansion. The paper describes the monotherapy dose-escalation part (N = 52 patients) of the phase I trial of ivuxolimab.

CDR1 and CDR2 are read off the germline V gene as MGHRA and YSYEKL. Reading from cysteine to phenylalanine, the CDR3 counts 20 amino acids. Solely the CDR3 DNA is kept, with 60 bases framed from the first base. V is cut back by 0 bases and J by 1 base, with 17 bases in the junction unmatched. The trial excluded patients who had a history of autoimmune disease or who were on systemic immunosuppression. Peripheral blood for TCR sequencing was collected from all dose cohorts at baseline, on cycle 4 day 1, and on cycle 7 day 1. The samples were drawn from a first-in-human, open-label, multicenter phase I dose-escalation trial of ivuxolimab. Adults with locally advanced or metastatic melanoma, renal cell carcinoma, hepatocellular carcinoma or head and neck squamous cell carcinoma were enrolled in the trial. Before TCR sequencing, CD4+ and CD8+ T cells were separately sorted from peripheral blood. For sequencing of the TCRbeta CDR3 region, genomic DNA was extracted from the sorted cells. The immunoSEQ Assay was used to sequence the TCRbeta CDR3 regions. Not all clones reach the TCRdb copy of this immuneACCESS table, which keeps in-frame sequences only. Checked studies attribute under half of the gap to unresolved V genes and leave the rest unexplained. The sample data list 65,000 to 95,000 clones, and about nine tenths of these were observed just once. The top ten clonotypes cover approximately 7.7% of the sample.

General findings and caveats noted by the study authors: Clonal expansion of both CD4+ and CD8+ blood T cells was observed from baseline to week 6 at doses 0.1 to 3.0 mg/kg. The antigen specificity of the clonally expanded peripheral T cells was not determined. In partial responders in the 0.1-3.0 mg/kg groups, normalized peripheral clonal expansion was found to be among the lowest, especially among CD8+ T cells. Low levels of normalized T-cell clonal expansion were also seen in some nonresponding patients. After ivuxolimab, CD8+ T cells had more expanded clones than CD4+ T cells on average.

To note about this clone: It has no known antigen specificity. No qualities accompany the bases; no much larger clone lies one base away.

This clonotype originated in an adult with an advanced solid tumor such as melanoma, head and neck, liver or kidney cancer. The sample was CD4+ or CD8+ T cells sorted from blood, taken in a trial of the OX40 agonist ivuxolimab. The rearranged chain carries TRBV4-1 and TRBJ2-7; 8 middle bases align to TRBD1. The DNA is as follows: TGCGCCAGCAGCCAAGAAGCAAGGGGGCAGGGGGCGGATAGGTCCTACGAGCAGTACTTC. The encoded protein is CASSQEARGQGADRSYEQYF.